The entry below gives a single TCR beta chain sequence along with its context. The target antigen is unknown. These data originate in a study of lymphopenia after photon versus proton radiotherapy. Study-wide results and caveats: Under photons, naive T cells and diversity fell while effector/memory populations rose. In patients who died, overall survival fell as post-nadir TCR diversity dropped more.

Only in-frame clones appear in the TCRdb table, and some are missing; sequencing was by immunoSEQ multiplex PCR. The top ten hold around 20% of the sample, which has tens of thousands of clones, about 82% seen once. The source of this sequence is a woman in her 70s with pancreatic cancer. The specimen was peripheral blood, collected from a patient treated with proton-based radiotherapy.

This chain's CDR3 is CASSHRTQNTEAFF. The CDR3 DNA follows: TGTGCCAGCAGCCACCGGACACAGAACACTGAAGCTTTCTTT. This chain links TRBV7-2 with TRBJ1-1; D possibly corresponds to TRBD1 (5 bases). Germline assignment: CDR1 SGHTA and CDR2 FQGNSA. The CDR3 totals 14 residues. The ends were cut back, 5 bases at V and 1 base at J, with 11 bases in the middle.